The text below deals with one TCR beta chain. Its antigen is undetermined. The junction differs from germline at one of its ends, possibly a read error. TCRdb processed the reads anew with MiXCR; each CDR3 protein has one entry. The top ten clones hold over 7% of a sample with some 3,700 distinct CDR3 sequences, around 22% of them seen once. This entry is derived from a study of lung T cells in sarcoidosis with Löfgren's syndrome. General observations from the study: Löfgren's syndrome patients reportedly showed greatest TRAV12-1 and TRBV2 expansion versus controls. In alpha-beta pairs, TRAV12-1 favored TRBV2, and their CDR3s were homologous. Shared TRAV12-1 and TRBV2 CDR3 motifs were reported across several patients.

The CDR3 is 15 amino acids. Per the germline V gene, CDR1 is SGHNT and CDR2 is YYREEE (reference sequence). Sequences were obtained from CD4+ T cells from bronchoalveolar lavage. This clonotype was sampled from a human donor with sarcoidosis (Löfgren's syndrome or another form), or a control subject (not recorded which). The V gene is TRBV5-4, the J gene TRBJ2-3, with 10 bases aligning to TRBD2. The CDR3 sequence: CAGRASGSGEDTQYF. CDR3 in DNA: TGTGCCGGCAGGGCTAGCGGGAGCGGGGAAGACACGCAGTATTTT.